This entry concerns a single T cell receptor (beta chain). Profiled with immunoSEQ multiplex PCR; TCRdb holds only in-frame clones, not every one. The data contain under 150,000 clones, 65% to 90% of them singletons. Looked up from germline, CDR1 is LNHDA and CDR2 is SQIVND (reference sequence). This CDR3 contains 16 residues. V shed 5 bases and J 7 bases; nucleotides not matched to a gene: 13. No infections or other immune events were documented during collection. The data are from a study of identifying expanded T cells in peripheral blood. The sample taken for sequencing was blood. The J gene is TRBJ2-1, the V gene TRBV19, with 8 positions matching TRBD2. The sequence was obtained from a person aged 18 to 75 in good health. DNA for the CDR3: TGTGCCAGTAGTCCTCTAAGCGGGAGTCAGAGGAATGAGCAGTTCTTC. It encodes CASSPLSGSQRNEQFF.